This entry is about one T cell receptor (beta chain). Data came from immunoSEQ multiplex PCR; TCRdb stores just in-frame clones and leaves some out. Of around 97,000 clones listed, 70% to 85% are singletons. The CDR3 has 13 amino acids. V lost 3 bases to trimming and J lost 7 bases; unmatched junction nucleotides: 3. Germline V gives CDR1 LNHDA, CDR2 SQIVND (reference sequence). The entry originates in a study of blood T cell repertoires in COVID-19. The sequence derives from a man aged 70-80 years with acute or convalescent COVID-19. The chain combines TRBV19 with TRBJ2-1, with 7 bases identical to TRBD1. Input material: peripheral blood. The CDR3 bases are TGTGCCAGTAGTATGTTACAGGGGAATGAGCAGTTCTTC. This encodes CASSMLQGNEQFF.